This TCR beta chain was observed in a study of blood T cell repertoires in COVID-19. The overall study: Donors in the United States, Italy and Spain gave samples during acute or convalescent COVID-19. T cells, B-cell-depleted T cells, or PBMCs provided the cDNA or gDNA that served as material.

V was clipped by 2 bases and J by 8 bases, with 9 bases between them. The CDR3 length is 12 residues. Germline V lookup: CDR1 SNHLY, CDR2 FYNNEI. Repertoires were generated with immunoSEQ multiplex PCR, while TCRdb's copy carries only in-frame clones and drops some. The profile shows about 260,000 clones, about 80% of them singletons. This TCR derives from a young man with acute COVID-19. The sample consisted of PBMCs or T cells enriched from blood (not recorded which). The genes are TRBV2 and TRBJ1-2; D remains ambiguous. The CDR3, as DNA: TGTGCCAGCAGTGAATGGCAGGCGGGCTACACCTTC. Its protein is CASSEWQAGYTF.